This is a list of T cell receptor beta chains from one sample in a study of T cells after posttransplantation cyclophosphamide. Here immunoSEQ multiplex PCR was the method, and the copy in TCRdb shows in-frame clones only, minus some. The table shows roughly 5,000 clones, with 85% to 95% occurring only once. What was sequenced was CD4+ T cells sorted from bone marrow. These receptors came from a woman aged 55-69 years in good health, CMV-negative, and a related stem cell transplant donor. CDR3s include the opening cysteine and the closing phenylalanine or tryptophan. D genes are given only for firm matches. Only part of the rows carry a size: once, few, many, or a class if the clone is expanded.

13	.	.	TRBV27	TRBJ1-1	TGTGCCAGCAGTTTACGCCGGGGGGCTGAAGCTTTCTTT	CASSLRRGAEAFF
13	once	.	TRBV5-5	TRBJ1-6	TGTGCCAGCAGCTTGGTTCCGGATTCACCCCTCCACTTT	CASSLVPDSPLHF
13	.	.	TRBV28	TRBJ1-2	TGTGCCAGCAGTTTTGAGGGTTTGGATGGCTACACCTTC	CASSFEGLDGYTF
17	.	.	TRBV4-3	TRBJ2-3	TGCGCCAGCAGCCAAGATCTTGTACCAACTAACACAGATACGCAGTATTTT	CASSQDLVPTNTDTQYF
13	.	.	TRBV7-2	TRBJ2-5	TGTGCCAGCAGCTTAGTAGGGGCTGAGACCCAGTACTTC	CASSLVGAETQYF
16	once	.	TRBV10-3	TRBJ1-3	TGTGCCATCAGTGAGTCGGGGCAGGGAGGCGGAAACACCATATATTTT	CAISESGQGGGNTIYF
14	.	.	TRBV2	TRBJ2-7	TGTGCCAGTGCAAATGGGGGCGTCGATTACGAGCAGTACTTC	CASANGGVDYEQYF
16	.	.	TRBV4-3	TRBJ1-3	TGCGCCAGCAGCCAAGAAGGAGGAGGGCATGGAAACACCATATATTTT	CASSQEGGGHGNTIYF
10	.	.	TRBV30	TRBJ1-5	TGTGCCCGCCATTGGGGGGCCCAGCATTTT	CARHWGAQHF
16	.	.	TRBV15	TRBJ2-5	TGTGCCACCAGCAGAGAGGGGACACCTGGCCAAGAGACCCAGTACTTC	CATSREGTPGQETQYF
13	.	.	TRBV18	TRBJ2-3	TGTGCCAGCTCACCTAACCCAAGCCGGACTCCCCATTTT	CASSPNPSRTPHF